The 20 T cell receptor beta chains presented below share a single source sample, sequenced in a study of blood T cell repertoires in COVID-19. The method was immunoSEQ multiplex PCR; TCRdb's version includes in-frame clones alone and lacks a portion of them. The repertoire holds around 250,000 clones, around 85% seen once, with approximately 1.9% in the top ten. Sequencing was done on a sample of PBMCs or T cells enriched from blood (not recorded which). These receptors came from a woman aged 50 to 60 who had recovered from COVID-19.

This chain joins TRBV6-5 and TRBJ1-2; D ambiguous. Trimming removed 6 bases at V and 8 bases at J, with 19 bases between. The germline CDR1 and CDR2 sequences are MNHEY and SVGAGI. The CDR3 totals 14 residues. The CDR3 nucleotides are TGTGCCAGCAGCCACTCTCCCCGACTCGGAGGCTACACCTTC. Its protein product is CASSHSPRLGGYTF.

The rearrangement links TRBV18 to TRBJ2-3, with 7 bases fitting TRBD2. This CDR3 has 15 amino acids. J gave up 2 bases and V 3 bases, and 5 bases lay outside the gene matches. Germline CDR1 reads KGHSH; CDR2 reads LQKENI. CDR3 residues: CASSPRERATDTQYF. The CDR3 coding sequence is TGTGCCAGCTCACCGCGGGAGAGGGCCACAGATACGCAGTATTTT.

DNA of the CDR3: TGTGCCAGTAGTATTTCAGGGGGCGGCGGGGAGCTGTTTTTT. As protein: CASSISGGGGELFF. This chain links TRBV19 with TRBJ2-2; 8 positions agree with TRBD1. Germline CDR1 and CDR2: LNHDA and SQIVND (reference sequence). CDR3 length: 14 residues. The ends lost 3 bases at V and 7 bases at J; junction bases unmatched: 4. Together with reference TRBV19 and TRBJ2-2, the CDR3 gives the full variable domain: DGGITQSPKYLFRKEGQNVTLSCEQNLNHDAMYWYRQDPGQGLRLIYYSQIVNDFQKGDIAEGYSVSREKKESFPLTVTSAQKNPTAFYLCASSISGGGGELFFGEGSRLTVL.

V and J are TRBV28 and TRBJ1-1; TRBD1 matches at 9 bases. In germline, CDR1 is MDHEN, CDR2 SYDVKM. Trimming removed 5 bases from V and 4 bases from J; junction bases left unmatched: 11. This CDR3 comprises 16 residues. This CDR3 is CASSQGTGSRSTEAFF. CDR3 bases: TGTGCCAGCAGTCAGGGGACAGGGAGTCGTAGCACTGAAGCTTTCTTT.

This sequence joins TRBV4-1 and TRBJ2-7; D unclear. CDR1 is MGHRA and CDR2 is YSYEKL in the germline V gene. CDR3 length: 16 residues. V was clipped by 3 bases and J by 0 bases, with 15 bases between them. For the CDR3, the DNA is TGCGCCAGCAGCCAGTTACTGCCGTACAGCTCCTACGAGCAGTACTTC. It specifies CASSQLLPYSSYEQYF.

This chain joins TRBV19 and TRBJ2-7; 8 bases fit TRBD1. This CDR3 comprises 16 residues. Germline CDR1 LNHDA, CDR2 SQIVND (reference sequence). The J segment lost 2 bases and the V segment lost 3 bases, leaving 9 bases of the junction unmatched. CDR3 sequence: CASSMTLAGGTYEQYF. The CDR3 bases are TGTGCCAGTAGTATGACTCTAGCAGGGGGCACCTACGAGCAGTACTTC.

This clone has just one count. V usage is TRBV29-1 and J usage is TRBJ1-3; 7 bases line up with TRBD1. The germline V gene has CDR1 SQVTM and CDR2 ANQGSEA. The CDR3 extends over 13 amino acids. The ends lost 8 bases at V and 0 bases at J; junction bases unmatched: 4. The CDR3 is CSTRTGSGNTIYF. In nucleotides, the CDR3 is TGCAGCACCCGGACAGGCTCTGGAAACACCATATATTTT. Together with reference TRBV29-1 and TRBJ1-3, the CDR3 gives the full variable domain: SAVISQKPSRDICQRGTSLTIQCQVDSQVTMMFWYRQQPGQSLTLIATANQGSEATYESGFVIDKFPISRPNLTFSTLTVSNMSPEDSSIYLCSTRTGSGNTIYFGEGSWLTVV.

This sequence joins TRBV27 and TRBJ2-7; 13 positions match TRBD2. CDR3 length equals 15 residues. The ends lost 5 bases at V and 5 bases at J; junction bases unmatched: 6. CDR1 and CDR2 (germline): MNHEY, SMNVEV (reference sequence). CDR3 in DNA: TGTGCCAGCAGTCTTAAACTAGCGGGAGGGCACGAGCAGTACTTC. Translating gives CASSLKLAGGHEQYF.

The chain couples TRBV5-4 to TRBJ2-3; 14 bases align to TRBD2. Trimming cost V 5 bases and J 5 bases; bases outside gene matches: 10. The CDR3 consists of 17 residues. Germline V gene data show CDR1 as SGHNT and CDR2 as YYREEE (reference sequence). The DNA of the CDR3 is TGTGCCAGCAGTTTACTCGGGACTAGCGGGAGTAGAGATACGCAGTATTTT. Protein sequence: CASSLLGTSGSRDTQYF.

The chain couples TRBV25-1 to TRBJ2-1; TRBD1 aligns across 9 bases. The germline V gene encodes CDR1 MGHDK and CDR2 SYGVNS. J was trimmed by 1 base and V by 6 bases; bases with no gene match: 4. The CDR3 is made up of 15 amino acids. As DNA, the CDR3 is TGTGCCAGCAGGGGGGGACAGGGATCCTACAATGAGCAGTTCTTC. This translates into CASRGGQGSYNEQFF.

V is TRBV25-1 and J is TRBJ2-7; D possibly corresponds to TRBD1 (5 bases). The germline CDR1 and CDR2 sequences are MGHDK and SYGVNS. CDR3 length equals 15 residues. Trimming pared 4 bases from V and 0 bases from J, leaving 13 bases between. CDR3 DNA sequence: TGTGCCAGCAGTGTACCACAAGGGGCCTCCTACGAGCAGTACTTC. Its translation: CASSVPQGASYEQYF.

This clone has just one count. V gene TRBV7-3 combines with J gene TRBJ2-1; D gene ambiguous. The germline gives CDR1 SGHTA, CDR2 FQGTGA. The CDR3 runs 13 residues. The ends were cut back, 5 bases at V and 7 bases at J, with 12 bases in the middle. The CDR3 bases are TGTGCCAGCAGCGCAACGGTGGTTAATGAGCAGTTCTTC. This gives the protein CASSATVVNEQFF.

The chain employs TRBV12-3 or TRBV12-4 and TRBJ1-6; D is undetermined. V lost 5 bases and J 6 bases, leaving 5 bases between the germline ends. The CDR3 is 12 residues long. The CDR3 region has the DNA TGTGCCAGCAGTCCCCTTAATTCACCCCTCCACTTT. Its translation is CASSPLNSPLHF.

The V gene is TRBV6-5, the J gene TRBJ1-1, with 10 bases fitting TRBD1. CDR1 and CDR2 from the germline V gene are MNHEY and SVGAGI. The trim removed 6 bases at V and 0 bases at J, leaving 1 base unmatched. The CDR3 covers 14 residues. CDR3 DNA: TGTGCCAGCAGGACAGGGGGCTTGAACACTGAAGCTTTCTTT. This gives the protein CASRTGGLNTEAFF.

This clone was seen just once. J is TRBJ1-6 and V is TRBV2; 7 bases line up with TRBD1. V was clipped by 3 bases and J by 9 bases; unmatched bases: 8. The V gene's germline CDR1 is SNHLY and CDR2 FYNNEI. The CDR3 consists of 15 residues. DNA for the CDR3: TGTGCCAGCAGTGAGATTGACAGGGAGAGTTCACCCCTCCACTTT. It codes for CASSEIDRESSPLHF.

This chain uses TRBV9 with TRBJ2-1; 8 bases are shared with TRBD1. This CDR3 contains 19 residues. J was trimmed by 7 bases and V by 4 bases; bases with no gene match: 22. Germline V gene lookup returns CDR1 SGDLS and CDR2 YYNGEE. CDR3 sequence reads: CASSPRRGSVYRGMNEQFF. The CDR3 DNA reads TGTGCCAGCAGCCCTCGGAGGGGATCTGTTTACAGGGGGATGAATGAGCAGTTCTTC.

In DNA form, the CDR3 reads TGTGCCAGCTCAGCAGAGACAGGGTACTCCGAGCAGTACTTC. This encodes CASSAETGYSEQYF. The V gene is TRBV18, the J gene TRBJ2-7; TRBD1 agrees at 7 bases. Germline trimming cut 5 bases from V and 6 bases from J; bases unmatched to any gene: 10. There are 14 residues in the CDR3. The germline V gene has CDR1 KGHSH and CDR2 LQKENI.

This chain uses TRBV9 with TRBJ2-3; tentatively, D is TRBD1 (5 bases). The V gene's germline CDR1 is SGDLS and CDR2 YYNGEE. The CDR3 runs 14 residues. Trimming pared 0 bases from V and 7 bases from J, leaving 12 bases between. The CDR3 loop is CASSVAAGPNTQYF. The CDR3 DNA reads as TGTGCCAGCAGCGTAGCCGCAGGGCCGAATACGCAGTATTTT.

The chain couples TRBV7-9 to TRBJ1-4; D uncertain. The germline V and J ends were trimmed by 5 bases and 3 bases, with 10 bases remaining between them. Germline V CDR1 and CDR2: SEHNR, FQNEAQ (reference sequence). The CDR3 runs 14 residues. The CDR3 nucleotides read TGTGCCAGCAGCCTCGGGAATGCTAATGAAAAACTGTTTTTT. Translating it yields CASSLGNANEKLFF.

CDR3 bases: TGTGCCAGCAGCCCCCAGCCCGCCCGGGGGGCAGATACGCAGTATTTT. Amino acids: CASSPQPARGADTQYF. The chain recombines TRBV4-2 with TRBJ2-3; 7 bases are a match to TRBD2. V lost 4 bases, J lost 4 bases, and 11 bases stayed unmatched. This CDR3 contains 16 residues. The V gene's germline CDR1 is LGHNA and CDR2 YNFKEQ.